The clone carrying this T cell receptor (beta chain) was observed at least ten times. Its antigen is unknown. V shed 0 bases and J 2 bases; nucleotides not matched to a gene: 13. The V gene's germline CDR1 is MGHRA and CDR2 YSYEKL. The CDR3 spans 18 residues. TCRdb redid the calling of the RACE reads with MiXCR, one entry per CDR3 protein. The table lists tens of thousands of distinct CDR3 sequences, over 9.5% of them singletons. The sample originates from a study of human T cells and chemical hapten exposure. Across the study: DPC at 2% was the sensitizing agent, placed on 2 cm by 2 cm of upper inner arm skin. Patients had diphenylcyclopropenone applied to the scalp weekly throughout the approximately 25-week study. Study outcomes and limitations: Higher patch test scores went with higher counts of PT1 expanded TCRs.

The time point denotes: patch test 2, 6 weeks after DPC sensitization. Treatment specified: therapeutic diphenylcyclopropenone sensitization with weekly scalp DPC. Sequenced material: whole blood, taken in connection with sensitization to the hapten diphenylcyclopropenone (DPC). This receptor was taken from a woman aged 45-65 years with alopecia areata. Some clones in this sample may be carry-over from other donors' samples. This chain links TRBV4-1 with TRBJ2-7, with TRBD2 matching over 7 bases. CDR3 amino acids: CASSQEGVAGRTTYEQYF. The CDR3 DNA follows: TGCGCCAGCAGCCAAGAAGGGGTAGCGGGTAGGACTACCTACGAGCAGTACTTC.